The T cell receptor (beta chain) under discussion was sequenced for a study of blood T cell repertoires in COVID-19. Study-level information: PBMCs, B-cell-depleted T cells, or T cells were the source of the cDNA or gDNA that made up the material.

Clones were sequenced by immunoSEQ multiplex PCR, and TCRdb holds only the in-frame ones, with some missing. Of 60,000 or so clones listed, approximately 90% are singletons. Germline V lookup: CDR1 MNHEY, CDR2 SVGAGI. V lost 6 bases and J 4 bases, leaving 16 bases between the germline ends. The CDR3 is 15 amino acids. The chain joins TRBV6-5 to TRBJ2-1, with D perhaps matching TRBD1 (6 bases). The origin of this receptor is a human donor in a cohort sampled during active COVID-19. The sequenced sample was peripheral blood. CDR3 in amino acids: CASRNRDGPYNEQFF. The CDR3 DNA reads TGTGCCAGCAGAAACAGGGACGGACCTTACAATGAGCAGTTCTTC.